This T cell receptor beta chain emerged from a study of T cells after yellow fever vaccination. TCRdb reprocessed the 5' RACE reads via MiXCR and lists one record per CDR3 protein. The sample has 100,000 to 150,000 distinct CDR3 sequences; around 7.4% are singletons. This clonotype came up many times. The source is a man aged 18 to 29 who received the YFV17D yellow fever vaccine. The input for sequencing was CD4+ T cells sorted from PBMCs, taken roughly 10 days after the first yellow fever vaccination.

As DNA, the CDR3 is TGTGCCAGCAGTGGGTACGGGCAGGGGGGCAATCAGCCCCAGCATTTT. Translated: CASSGYGQGGNQPQHF. The chain is built from TRBV12-3 or TRBV12-4 and TRBJ1-5, with 7 bases fitting TRBD1. The V gene end was trimmed by 5 bases and the J gene end by 2 bases; junction bases not matched to a gene: 9. The CDR3 length is 16 residues.